What follows are 20 T cell receptor beta chains derived from one specimen sequenced in a study of T-cell reconstitution after alpha-beta-depleted transplantation in children. Unique molecular identifiers were incorporated into the prepared TCRbeta library. One entry per CDR3 protein, called by TCRdb with MiXCR from the PCR reads. Of 300,000 to 400,000 distinct CDR3 sequences in the sample, about a sixth were seen once. Sequencing used PBMCs, mostly from graft donor cells, obtained 360 days after TCRalphabeta/CD19-depleted stem cell transplant. The receptors come from a male patient aged 2 to 10 who had a stem cell transplant for acute lymphoblastic leukemia, so the T cells may come from the graft donor.

The V gene is TRBV7-2, the J gene TRBJ2-3; TRBD2 might be the D (5 bases). The V end lost 0 bases, the J end lost 0 bases, and 10 bases lay between the germline ends. CDR1 SGHTA and CDR2 FQGNSA come from the germline V gene. The CDR3 is 16 residues long. The CDR3: CASSLAGRTSTDTQYF. In DNA form, the CDR3 reads TGTGCCAGCAGCTTAGCTGGGCGGACTAGCACAGATACGCAGTATTTT.

The chain employs TRBV10-3 and TRBJ2-2, with 7 bases matching TRBD2. The ends lost 11 bases at V and 6 bases at J; junction bases unmatched: 15. The CDR3 has 15 amino acids. The germline V gene has CDR1 ENHRY and CDR2 SYGVKD. CDR3 sequence: CAASLGEGLAGELFF. The CDR3 DNA follows: TGTGCCGCGAGCCTAGGGGAGGGCCTTGCCGGGGAGCTGTTTTTT.

This clonotype was detected only once. The genes are TRBV24-1 and TRBJ2-1; 9 bases fit TRBD1. The V gene end was trimmed by 3 bases and the J gene end by 2 bases; junction bases not matched to a gene: 1. CDR1 is KGHDR and CDR2 is SFDVKD in the germline V gene. The CDR3 covers 15 residues. Here the CDR3 reads CATSDRDRAYNEQFF. The CDR3 nucleotides are TGTGCCACCAGTGATCGGGACAGGGCCTACAATGAGCAGTTCTTC.

The chain is built from TRBV30 and TRBJ2-3; D is unclear. V was clipped by 4 bases and J by 3 bases, with 8 bases between them. The germline V gene encodes CDR1 GTSNPN and CDR2 SVGIG (reference sequence). The CDR3 spans 12 residues. The CDR3 DNA follows: TGTGCCTGGATGTCCCAAACAGATACGCAGTATTTT. It codes for CAWMSQTDTQYF.

This clonotype was seen at least ten times. The chain uses TRBV20-1 and TRBJ2-7; 13 bases are a match to TRBD2. The junction had 13 bases not matched to a gene; V was cut back by 5 bases and J by 0 bases. This CDR3 is built from 18 residues. Germline V gives CDR1 DFQATT, CDR2 SNEGSKA (reference sequence). CDR3 coding DNA: TGCAGTGCTTTGGGTCTGGGACTAGCGGGATCGCTCTCCTACGAGCAGTACTTC. As protein: CSALGLGLAGSLSYEQYF.

This clonotype was seen only a few times. V is TRBV20-1 and J is TRBJ2-7; TRBD2 matches at 11 bases. The CDR3 runs 19 residues. The V gene end was trimmed by 5 bases and the J gene end by 2 bases; junction bases not matched to a gene: 20. Germline V lookup: CDR1 DFQATT, CDR2 SNEGSKA (reference sequence). DNA for the CDR3: TGCAGTGCTCTAGAGAGGGTGACTAGCGGGACCAATAGCCCCTACGAGCAGTACTTC. Translated: CSALERVTSGTNSPYEQYF.

A few counts support this clonotype. V usage is TRBV7-9 and J usage is TRBJ2-7, with D possibly being TRBD1 (6 bases). CDR3 length: 13 amino acids. Germline CDR1 is SEHNR and CDR2 is FQNEAQ (reference sequence). Trimming left V 6 bases short and J 7 bases short, with 16 bases between. The CDR3 bases are TGTGCCAGCAGATCAGGGGTTTCACTTGAGCAGTACTTC. Amino acid sequence: CASRSGVSLEQYF.

The chain joins TRBV11-2 to TRBJ1-4; 7 nucleotides agree with TRBD1. The V gene's germline CDR1 is SGHAT and CDR2 FQNNGV. After removal of 2 bases from V and 5 bases from J, the junction contained 5 bases not matched to a gene. This CDR3 has 15 residues. For the CDR3, the DNA is TGTGCCAGCAGCTTATCTACCAGGGGGAATGAAAAACTGTTTTTT. The encoded protein is CASSLSTRGNEKLFF.

V usage is TRBV7-8 and J usage is TRBJ1-2; D is possibly TRBD1 (6 bases). The V end lost 6 bases, the J end lost 4 bases, and 27 bases lay between the germline ends. There are 18 residues in the CDR3. CDR1 SGHVS and CDR2 FQNEAQ come from the germline V gene. CDR3 DNA: TGTGCCAGCAGTAATCCGGCCAACCCCGGGACAAGGGCCTATGGCTACACCTTC. Translating it yields CASSNPANPGTRAYGYTF.

V and J are TRBV4-1 and TRBJ2-3; D is unclear. The length of the CDR3 is 13 residues. Germline CDR1 reads MGHRA; CDR2 reads YSYEKL. The germline V and J ends were trimmed by 7 bases and 0 bases, with 8 bases remaining between them. This chain's CDR3 is CASTSRSTDTQYF. CDR3 coding DNA: TGCGCCAGCACGTCTCGGAGCACAGATACGCAGTATTTT.

This clonotype turned up a few times. The chain carries TRBV11-2 and TRBJ2-1; 8 bases fit TRBD2. V shed 1 base, J shed 3 bases, and the junction held 11 bases outside the gene matches. From germline, CDR1 is SGHAT and CDR2 FQNNGV. CDR3 length: 18 amino acids. CDR3 in amino acids: CASSLVGIAGGFYNEQFF. Written as DNA, the CDR3 is TGTGCCAGCAGCTTAGTTGGGATCGCGGGAGGTTTCTACAATGAGCAGTTCTTC.

V gene TRBV12-3 or TRBV12-4 combines with J gene TRBJ2-1; 7 bases agree with TRBD1. The CDR3 totals 14 residues. V trimming: 1 base; J trimming: 8 bases; junction bases outside the gene matches: 5. The CDR3 nucleotides read TGTGCCAGCAGTTTAGGCACAGGGGAGTATGAGCAGTTCTTC. Amino acid sequence: CASSLGTGEYEQFF.

This clonotype has only a few counts. This rearrangement joins TRBV7-6 to TRBJ2-1; no clear D. Per the germline V gene, CDR1 is SGHVS and CDR2 is FNYEAQ. The CDR3 totals 11 residues. V was shortened by 2 bases and J by 9 bases, with 5 bases between the two germline ends. CDR3 sequence (DNA): TGTGCCAGCAGCTTAAAGAGTGAGCAGTTCTTC. It yields the protein CASSLKSEQFF.

J is TRBJ1-1 and V is TRBV6-5; tentative D call: TRBD1 (5 bases). Per the germline V gene, CDR1 is MNHEY and CDR2 is SVGAGI. With 0 bases removed from V and 2 bases from J, the gap between germline ends came to 10 bases. The CDR3 runs to 15 residues. The CDR3 loop reads CASSYSRGINTEAFF. CDR3 sequence (DNA): TGTGCCAGCAGTTACTCGAGGGGAATTAACACTGAAGCTTTCTTT.

The chain employs TRBV6-5 and TRBJ2-7; TRBD1 agrees at 11 bases. The CDR3 loop spans 13 amino acids. Germline assignment: CDR1 MNHEY and CDR2 SVGAGI. V was clipped by 4 bases and J by 6 bases; unmatched bases: 2. Here the CDR3 reads CASSSGTGGEQYF. Written as DNA, the CDR3 is TGTGCCAGCAGTTCCGGGACAGGGGGCGAGCAGTACTTC.

V and J are TRBV6-1 and TRBJ2-7; 7 nucleotides match TRBD1. Germline V gene data show CDR1 as MNHNS and CDR2 as SASEGT. J lost 5 bases, V lost 8 bases, and 9 bases had no gene match. The CDR3 has 13 residues. Here the CDR3 reads CASLARGWDEQYF. CDR3 bases: TGTGCCAGCTTAGCCAGGGGGTGGGACGAGCAGTACTTC.

The CDR3 region has the DNA TGTGCCACCAGTGATTTTTACGGCCGGACCGGGGAGCTGTTTTTT. Translating it yields CATSDFYGRTGELFF. The rearrangement joins TRBV24-1 to TRBJ2-2; no clear D. This CDR3 is built from 15 residues. Germline-derived CDR1 and CDR2 are KGHDR and SFDVKD. With 1 base removed from V and 5 bases from J, the gap between germline ends came to 10 bases.

V gene TRBV11-1 combines with J gene TRBJ1-5, with no clear D. The CDR3 is made up of 13 amino acids. V was trimmed by 4 bases and J by 3 bases, leaving 7 bases between them. CDR1 and CDR2 (germline): SGHAT, FQDESV (reference sequence). CDR3 amino acids: CASSSTDNQPQHF. As DNA, the CDR3 is TGTGCCAGCAGCTCTACAGACAATCAGCCCCAGCATTTT.

This clonotype was found a few times. The chain has TRBV4-2 and TRBJ2-7; 7 bases agree with TRBD2. Germline values: CDR1 LGHNA, CDR2 YNFKEQ. The CDR3 extends over 16 amino acids. With 0 bases clipped from V and 3 bases from J, the junction kept 8 bases outside the gene matches. CDR3 DNA sequence: TGTGCCAGCAGCCAAGATTACGGGGGGATCAACTACGAGCAGTACTTC. Residues: CASSQDYGGINYEQYF.

V usage is TRBV15 and J usage is TRBJ1-2; D is perhaps TRBD1 (5 bases). The length of the CDR3 is 13 residues. CDR1 and CDR2 (germline): LNHNV, YYDKDF (reference sequence). The germline V and J ends were trimmed by 6 bases and 2 bases, with 10 bases remaining between them. This chain's CDR3 is CATRGGANYGYTF. The CDR3 DNA sequence: TGTGCCACCAGGGGAGGGGCCAACTATGGCTACACCTTC. The variable domain in full, with the rest retrieved from reference TRBV15 and TRBJ1-2, is DAMVIQNPRYQVTQFGKPVTLSCSQTLNHNVMYWYQQKSSQAPKLLFHYYDKDFNNEADTPDNFQSRRPNTSFCFLDIRSPGLGDTAMYLCATRGGANYGYTFGSGTRLTVV.